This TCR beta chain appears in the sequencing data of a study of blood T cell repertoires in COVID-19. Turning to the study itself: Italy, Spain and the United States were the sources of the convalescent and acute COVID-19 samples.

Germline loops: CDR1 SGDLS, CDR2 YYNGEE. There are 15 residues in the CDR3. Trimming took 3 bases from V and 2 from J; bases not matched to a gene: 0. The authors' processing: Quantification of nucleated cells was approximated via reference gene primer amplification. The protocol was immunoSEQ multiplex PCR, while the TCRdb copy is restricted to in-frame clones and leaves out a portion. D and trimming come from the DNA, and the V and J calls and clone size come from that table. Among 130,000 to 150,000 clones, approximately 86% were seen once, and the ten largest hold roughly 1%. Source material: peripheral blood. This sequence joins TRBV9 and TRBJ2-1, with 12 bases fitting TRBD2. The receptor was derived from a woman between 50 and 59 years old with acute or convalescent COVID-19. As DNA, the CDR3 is TGTGCCAGCAGCGCTAGCGGGGGGGCCTACAATGAGCAGTTCTTC. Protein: CASSASGGAYNEQFF.